Listed here are 15 T cell receptor beta chains from one sample, sequenced in a study of T cell changes during pregnancy in multiple sclerosis. Assay: immunoSEQ multiplex PCR; the TCRdb copy retains only in-frame clones and omits some. The table records tens of thousands of clones, approximately 94% of them present only once. Source: peripheral blood, taken in the third trimester of pregnancy. These receptors were collected from a female donor with multiple sclerosis, enrolled in a pregnancy study.

The gene calls are TRBV9 and TRBJ2-3; 11 bases agree with TRBD2. Unmatched junction bases numbered 3, after V lost 2 bases and J lost 1 base. The CDR3 covers 16 residues. Germline CDR1 reads SGDLS; CDR2 reads YYNGEE. The CDR3 DNA is TGTGCCAGCAGCGTGTCGACTAGCGGGGGCACAGATACGCAGTATTTT. It codes for CASSVSTSGGTDTQYF.

The chain joins TRBV2 to TRBJ2-1; 9 bases align to TRBD1. This CDR3 region has 14 residues. Germline V CDR1 and CDR2: SNHLY, FYNNEI. The V and J ends lost 7 bases and 3 bases, in that order; junction bases with no gene match: 4. CDR3 protein: CASKRTGVYNEQFF. The DNA of the CDR3 is TGTGCCAGCAAGAGGACAGGGGTCTACAATGAGCAGTTCTTC.

This clone was detected once. The chain joins TRBV6-5 to TRBJ2-5; perhaps TRBD2 as D (6 bases). Germline CDR1 is MNHEY and CDR2 is SVGAGI. The CDR3 extends over 13 amino acids. V lost 5 bases, J lost 7 bases, and 14 bases lay in between. CDR3 DNA: TGTGCCAGCAGTCAAGGGGCGCGGGGGACCCAGTACTTC. It translates to CASSQGARGTQYF.

This chain uses TRBV5-1 with TRBJ2-3; TRBD2 aligns across 7 bases. The CDR3 is 16 residues long. CDR1 is SGHRS and CDR2 is YFSETQ in the germline V gene. V trimming: 0 bases; J trimming: 1 base; junction bases outside the gene matches: 5. The CDR3 reads CASSLGLALGTDTQYF. The CDR3 bases are TGCGCCAGCAGCTTGGGACTAGCCTTAGGCACAGATACGCAGTATTTT.

The chain links TRBV5-1 to TRBJ2-3, with 13 nucleotides matching TRBD2. Germline V gives CDR1 SGHRS, CDR2 YFSETQ. Losses at the gene ends were 0 bases for V and 3 bases for J; bases not matched to a gene: 10. The CDR3 extends over 19 amino acids. CDR3 in DNA: TGCGCCAGCAGCTTGGGGGTAGGACTAGCGGGAGTGTCTACAGATACGCAGTATTTT. Amino acid sequence: CASSLGVGLAGVSTDTQYF.

This clone was observed once. The chain uses TRBV14 and TRBJ2-1, with a possible D match to TRBD1 (6 bases). This CDR3 region has 15 residues. V was clipped by 2 bases and J by 8 bases, with 16 bases between them. Per germline, CDR1 SGHDN and CDR2 FVKESK. CDR3 nucleotides: TGTGCCAGCAGCCAACGTCTGGGCCAGGGGCATGAGCAGTTCTTC. This codes for CASSQRLGQGHEQFF.

V usage is TRBV11-2 and J usage is TRBJ2-2, with D uncertain. Trimming removed 1 base at V and 6 bases at J, with 6 bases between. CDR3 length: 13 residues. The germline gives CDR1 SGHAT, CDR2 FQNNGV. The CDR3 DNA reads TGTGCCAGCAGCTTAGTAGCCCCCGGGGAGCTGTTTTTT. Translated, it gives CASSLVAPGELFF.

The chain carries TRBV7-9 and TRBJ1-1; 8 positions match TRBD1. The CDR3 consists of 16 residues. Germline V gene lookup returns CDR1 SEHNR and CDR2 FQNEAQ (reference sequence). Losses at the gene ends were 5 bases for V and 11 bases for J; bases not matched to a gene: 19. The CDR3 reads CASSPQTGVHPQGAFF. The CDR3 DNA reads TGTGCCAGCAGCCCACAGACAGGGGTTCACCCTCAGGGGGCTTTCTTT. The whole variable domain, remainder taken from reference TRBV7-9 and TRBJ1-1, is DTGVSQNPRHKITKRGQNVTFRCDPISEHNRLYWYRQTLGQGPEFLTYFQNEAQLEKSRLLSDRFSAERPKGSFSTLEIQRTEQGDSAMYLCASSPQTGVHPQGAFFGQGTRLTVV.

The chain links TRBV6-5 to TRBJ1-1, with D possibly TRBD1 on 6 matching bases. In germline, CDR1 is MNHEY, CDR2 SVGAGI. V lost 8 bases, J lost 5 bases, and 18 bases lay in between. CDR3 length equals 14 residues. CDR3 region: CASAPGQGWTEAFF. The CDR3, as DNA: TGTGCCAGCGCCCCAGGGCAGGGGTGGACTGAAGCTTTCTTT.

This CDR3 is CASRSPVTSGRYNEQFF. Here the CDR3 DNA reads TGTGCCAGCAGATCCCCGGTCACTAGCGGACGGTACAATGAGCAGTTCTTC. The chain links TRBV28 to TRBJ2-1; TRBD2 aligns across 8 bases. CDR1 is MDHEN and CDR2 is SYDVKM in the germline V gene. The CDR3 runs 17 residues. Trimming at V came to 6 bases and at J to 4 bases, leaving 14 bases not matched to a gene.

The chain employs TRBV28 and TRBJ2-7; maybe TRBD1 (6 bases). The CDR3 extends over 16 amino acids. The germline gives CDR1 MDHEN, CDR2 SYDVKM. V lost 5 bases and J 3 bases, leaving 20 bases between the germline ends. CDR3 DNA sequence: TGTGCCAGCAGTGGCCAGGGGAAGGGAATTGGCTACGAGCAGTACTTC. Its translation: CASSGQGKGIGYEQYF.

This chain uses TRBV11-2 with TRBJ2-7; TRBD2 agrees at 7 bases. There are 15 residues in the CDR3. Unmatched junction bases numbered 8, after V lost 5 bases and J lost 1 base. The germline V gene has CDR1 SGHAT and CDR2 FQNNGV. In DNA form, the CDR3 reads TGTGCCAGCAGCCCCAAGCTAGCGGCATCCTACGAGCAGTACTTC. Its translation: CASSPKLAASYEQYF.

This sequence joins TRBV5-1 and TRBJ2-5; 11 bases match TRBD2. V was clipped by 5 bases and J by 7 bases; unmatched bases: 10. This CDR3 is 15 amino acids long. Germline CDR1 SGHRS, CDR2 YFSETQ. The CDR3 DNA is TGCGCCAGCAGTCCGGGGACTAGCGGCCTCTTGACCCAGTACTTC. Protein product: CASSPGTSGLLTQYF.

With respect to this clone: Other DNA sequences within the sample encode an identical CDR3. The V gene is TRBV7-3, the J gene TRBJ2-5, with D possibly TRBD1 on 6 matching bases. CDR1 is SGHTA, CDR2 FQGTGA, per germline. Trimming pared 2 bases from V and 3 bases from J, leaving 7 bases between. The CDR3 spans 13 residues. As DNA, the CDR3 is TGTGCCAGCAGCTTAGGGACAAAAGAGACCCAGTACTTC. It is translated as CASSLGTKETQYF.

The CDR3 DNA reads as TGTGCCAGCAGCGCATGGGGGGAAGGCGGCTACACCTTC. Protein: CASSAWGEGGYTF. V and J are TRBV2 and TRBJ1-2, with D possibly TRBD1 on 5 matching bases. V was shortened by 6 bases and J by 8 bases, with 16 bases between the two germline ends. The V gene's germline CDR1 is SNHLY and CDR2 FYNNEI. This CDR3 has 13 amino acids.